Each of the 4 T cell receptor beta chains below was sequenced from the same sample in a study of OX40 agonist ivuxolimab in advanced cancers. Assay: immunoSEQ multiplex PCR; the TCRdb copy retains only in-frame clones and omits some. Here the sample spans 58,000 or so clones, roughly 87% being singletons. The sample consisted of CD4+ or CD8+ T cells sorted from blood, taken in a trial of the OX40 agonist ivuxolimab. The source is an adult with an advanced solid tumor such as melanoma, head and neck, liver or kidney cancer.

The chain recombines TRBV14 with TRBJ2-5; D call uncertain. This CDR3 comprises 16 residues. V lost 1 base and J 0 bases, leaving 12 bases between the germline ends. The germline CDR1 and CDR2 sequences are SGHDN and FVKESK. CDR3 nucleotides: TGTGCCAGCAGCCAAGGTTTCGCGAAGTACCAAGAGACCCAGTACTTC. Residues: CASSQGFAKYQETQYF.

This rearrangement joins TRBV9 to TRBJ1-1; D unclear. Trimming took 3 bases from V and 5 from J, leaving 11 bases between them. CDR3 size: 13 residues. The V gene's germline CDR1 is SGDLS and CDR2 YYNGEE. The CDR3 loop reads CASSGLRRTEAFF. The CDR3 DNA sequence: TGTGCCAGCAGCGGCCTTAGGAGGACTGAAGCTTTCTTT.

This sequence joins TRBV7-9 and TRBJ1-5; 7 bases align to TRBD1. The germline V gene encodes CDR1 SEHNR and CDR2 FQNEAQ (reference sequence). The CDR3 contains 12 residues. Germline trimming cut 5 bases from V and 7 bases from J; bases unmatched to any gene: 2. This chain's CDR3 is CASSLQGQPQHF. The CDR3 bases are TGTGCCAGCAGCCTACAGGGGCAGCCCCAGCATTTT.

The V call is TRBV7-9, the J call TRBJ2-7; possibly TRBD1 or TRBD2 for D (5 bases each). The germline CDR1 and CDR2 sequences are SEHNR and FQNEAQ (reference sequence). The V end lost 5 bases, the J end lost 3 bases, and 8 bases lay between the germline ends. The CDR3 consists of 12 residues. This CDR3 reads CASSGTDYEQYF. The CDR3 DNA is TGTGCCAGCAGCGGGACCGACTACGAGCAGTACTTC.